This is a list of T cell receptor beta chains from one sample in a study of T cell repertoires and HLA-DP antigens. Libraries were prepared by immunoSEQ multiplex PCR; TCRdb keeps only in-frame clonotypes and omits some of them. The table has about 89,000 clones, around nine tenths seen once. Their antigen targets remain unknown. The sample comprised CD4+ T cells from PBMCs. All receptors derive from a man in his fifties or sixties in good health and CMV-seronegative. The CDR3 runs from the conserved cysteine through the conserved F or W. The D gene is left open where the match is weak. Clone size is shown for a subset of rows, as once, few, many or a class of expanded clone.

D	size	V	length	J	DNA	CDR3
TRBD2	-	TRBV6-5	13	TRBJ2-7	TGTGCCAGCAGTTACCTAGCGGCCTACGAGCAGTACTTC	CASSYLAAYEQYF
TRBD2	-	TRBV10-3	18	TRBJ2-5	TGTGCCATCAGTGAAGTCTTGAGCGGGGGGCTCCGTGGGGAGACCCAGTACTTC	CAISEVLSGGLRGETQYF
-	few	TRBV11-2	15	TRBJ2-3	TGTGCCAGCAGTAATACCGGGACGTACACAGATACGCAGTATTTT	CASSNTGTYTDTQYF
-	-	TRBV28	14	TRBJ2-3	TGTGCCAGCAGTTTCGATTTGGTCACAGATACGCAGTATTTT	CASSFDLVTDTQYF
-	-	TRBV9	12	TRBJ2-3	TGTGCCAGCAGCTCCGGAGCAGATACGCAGTATTTT	CASSSGADTQYF
-	-	TRBV29-1	10	TRBJ2-5	TGCAGCGTGGGCCAAGAGACCCAGTACTTC	CSVGQETQYF
-	-	TRBV19	12	TRBJ1-5	TGTGCCAGCGAAGGGGGGAATCAGCCCCAGCATTTT	CASEGGNQPQHF
-	-	TRBV29-1	12	TRBJ2-1	TGCAGCGCCGACCGGGGATACAATGAGCAGTTCTTC	CSADRGYNEQFF
TRBD1	few	TRBV28	19	TRBJ2-2	TGTGCCAGCAGTTTAGTAACCGGACAGGGGGGTTTTAACACCGGGGAGCTGTTTTTT	CASSLVTGQGGFNTGELFF
-	-	TRBV30	11	TRBJ1-1	TGTGCCTGGAGTAGGAGCACTGAAGCTTTCTTT	CAWSRSTEAFF
TRBD2	-	TRBV7-2	14	TRBJ2-1	TGTGCCAGCAGCCAACTAGCGTCCGCCAATGAGCAGTTCTTC	CASSQLASANEQFF
TRBD2	-	TRBV7-2	19	TRBJ2-3	TGTGCCAGCAGCTTAGAAGGGACTAGCGGGGGGGCCCTGAGAAATACGCAGTATTTT	CASSLEGTSGGALRNTQYF
TRBD1	-	TRBV9	16	TRBJ1-2	TGTGCCAGCAGCGTAGCCCCCCAGGGGGCGGACTATGGCTACACCTTC	CASSVAPQGADYGYTF
TRBD1	-	TRBV28	16	TRBJ1-5	TGTGCCAGCAGTACTCGGACAGGGAGTTGGAGGCAGCCCCAGCATTTT	CASSTRTGSWRQPQHF
-	-	TRBV7-2	13	TRBJ1-6	TGTGCCAGCAGCTCTGTTTTTAATTCACCCCTCCACTTT	CASSSVFNSPLHF
-	-	TRBV27	16	TRBJ1-1	TGTGCCAGCAGTTTTGGGGGGGCGCGCGTCAACACTGAAGCTTTCTTT	CASSFGGARVNTEAFF
-	few	TRBV6-6	14	TRBJ2-5	TGTGCCAGCAAGACGACGGGACTCAGGGAGACCCAGTACTTC	CASKTTGLRETQYF
-	-	TRBV30	17	TRBJ2-2	TGTGCCTGGAGTTTATCACGTTGGGACCTAAACACCGGGGAGCTGTTTTTT	CAWSLSRWDLNTGELFF
TRBD1	-	TRBV6-6	14	TRBJ2-7	TGTGCCAGCAGTTACTGGCGGACAGGGGACGAGCAGTACTTC	CASSYWRTGDEQYF
TRBD1	-	TRBV4-1	15	TRBJ2-5	TGCGCCAGCAGCCGAGGGACAGGGGGCAGGGAGACCCAGTACTTC	CASSRGTGGRETQYF
-	-	TRBV19	13	TRBJ2-3	TGTGCCAGTAGGAGTCCAAACACAGATACGCAGTATTTT	CASRSPNTDTQYF
TRBD1	once	TRBV6-1	13	TRBJ2-4	TGTGCCAGCAGTGACGGGACAGCAAACATTCAGTACTTC	CASSDGTANIQYF
-	few	TRBV7-9	16	TRBJ2-2	TGTGCCAGCAGCTTAACCGGGGGTATTGGCTCCGGGGAGCTGTTTTTT	CASSLTGGIGSGELFF
TRBD2	-	TRBV19	16	TRBJ2-1	TGTGCCAGTAGGCCACCGGGACTAGCGGGGAACAATGAGCAGTTCTTC	CASRPPGLAGNNEQFF
-	-	TRBV2	13	TRBJ2-1	TGTGCCAGCAGGGTCGGTAGTACCAATGAGCAGTTCTTC	CASRVGSTNEQFF
-	-	TRBV18	13	TRBJ2-6	TGTGCCAGCTCCGCCTCGGAGGCCAACGTCCTGACTTTC	CASSASEANVLTF
-	once	TRBV29-1	11	TRBJ1-3	TGCAGCGTAGTACGTGGAAACACCATATATTTT	CSVVRGNTIYF
-	-	TRBV27	17	TRBJ1-5	TGTGCCAGCAGTACCCTCCGGGCGGGGGCCTTCAATCAGCCCCAGCATTTT	CASSTLRAGAFNQPQHF
TRBD2	few	TRBV7-2	17	TRBJ2-2	TGTGCCAGCAGCCTCGGGAGACTAGCGGGAGCCGCCGGGGAGCTGTTTTTT	CASSLGRLAGAAGELFF
TRBD2	few	TRBV5-1	18	TRBJ2-3	TGCGCCAGCAGCTTGGGTGAGACTAGCGGGGGGGCTGAAGATACGCAGTATTTT	CASSLGETSGGAEDTQYF
-	-	TRBV30	14	TRBJ1-4	TGTGCCTGGCAACAGGGAGCGGAATATGAAAAACTGTTTTTT	CAWQQGAEYEKLFF
TRBD1	-	TRBV28	16	TRBJ2-1	TGTGCCAGCAGTTTATCCGGACAGGGGGCGCATAATGAGCAGTTCTTC	CASSLSGQGAHNEQFF
TRBD1	-	TRBV10-3	14	TRBJ2-5	TGTGCCAGCAAAAAGACAGGGTCCCAAGAGACCCAGTACTTC	CASKKTGSQETQYF
TRBD1	-	TRBV5-1	15	TRBJ2-2	TGCGCCAGCAGGCCGATCAGCAGGGGGCGCGGGGAGCTGTTTTTT	CASRPISRGRGELFF
TRBD2	-	TRBV6-4	16	TRBJ2-3	TGTGCCAGCAGTCCCCTAACTAGCGGGGGCACAGATACGCAGTATTTT	CASSPLTSGGTDTQYF